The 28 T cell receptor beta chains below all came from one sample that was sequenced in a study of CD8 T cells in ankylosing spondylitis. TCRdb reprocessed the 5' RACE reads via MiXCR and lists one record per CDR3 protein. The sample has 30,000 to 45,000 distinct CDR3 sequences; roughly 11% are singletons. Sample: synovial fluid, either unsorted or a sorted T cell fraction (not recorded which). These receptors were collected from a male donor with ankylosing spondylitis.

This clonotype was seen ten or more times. CDR3 loop: CASSLPGTLYDEQFF. The CDR3 nucleotides are TGTGCCAGCAGCCTTCCCGGGACGTTATACGATGAGCAGTTCTTC. The V and J genes are TRBV5-8 and TRBJ2-1; either TRBD1 or TRBD2 may fit D (5 bases each). The CDR3 loop spans 15 amino acids. With 4 bases removed from V and 8 bases from J, the gap between germline ends came to 19 bases. Germline lookup yields CDR1 SGHTS and CDR2 YDEGEE.

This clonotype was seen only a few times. CDR3: CASSPGLGYEQYF. The CDR3 nucleotides are TGTGCCAGCAGCCCGGGGTTAGGCTACGAGCAGTACTTC. The chain links TRBV13 to TRBJ2-7; D might be TRBD2 (5 bases). The germline V and J ends were trimmed by 5 bases and 3 bases, with 11 bases remaining between them. This CDR3 has 13 residues. Germline CDR1 and CDR2: PRHDT and FYEKMQ (reference sequence). The entire variable domain, with the rest obtained from reference TRBV13 and TRBJ2-7, is as follows: AAGVIQSPRHLIKEKRETATLKCYPIPRHDTVYWYQQGPGQDPQFLISFYEKMQSDKGSIPDRFSAQQFSDYHSELNMSSLELGDSALYFCASSPGLGYEQYFGPGTRLTVT.

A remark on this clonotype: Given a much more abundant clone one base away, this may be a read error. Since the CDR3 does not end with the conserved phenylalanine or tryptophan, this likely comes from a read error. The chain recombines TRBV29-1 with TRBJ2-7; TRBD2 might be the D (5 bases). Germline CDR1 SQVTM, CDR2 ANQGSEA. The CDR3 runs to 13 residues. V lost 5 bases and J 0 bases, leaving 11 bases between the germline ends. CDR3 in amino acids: CSVRRTLSYEQYS. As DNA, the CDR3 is TGCAGCGTTCGAAGGACTCTCTCCTACGAGCAGTACTCC.

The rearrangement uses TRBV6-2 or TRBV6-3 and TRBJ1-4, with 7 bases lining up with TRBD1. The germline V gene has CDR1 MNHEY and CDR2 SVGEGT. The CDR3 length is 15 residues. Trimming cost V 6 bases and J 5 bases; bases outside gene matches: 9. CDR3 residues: CASSDPGTENEKLFF. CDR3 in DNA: TGTGCCAGCAGCGACCCCGGGACAGAAAATGAAAAACTGTTTTTT.

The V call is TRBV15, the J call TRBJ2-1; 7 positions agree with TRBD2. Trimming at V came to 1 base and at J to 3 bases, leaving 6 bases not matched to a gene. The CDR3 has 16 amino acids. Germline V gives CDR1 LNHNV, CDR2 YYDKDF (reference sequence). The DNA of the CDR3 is TGTGCCACCAGCAGAGGACTTGCGGGAGACTACAATGAGCAGTTCTTC. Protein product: CATSRGLAGDYNEQFF.

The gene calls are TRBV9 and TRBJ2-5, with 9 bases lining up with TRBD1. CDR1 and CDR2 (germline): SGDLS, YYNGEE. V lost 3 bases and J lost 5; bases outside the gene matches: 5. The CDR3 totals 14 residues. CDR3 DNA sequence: TGTGCCAGCAGCGAACAGGGGGCGGGGGAGACCCAGTACTTC. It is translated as CASSEQGAGETQYF.

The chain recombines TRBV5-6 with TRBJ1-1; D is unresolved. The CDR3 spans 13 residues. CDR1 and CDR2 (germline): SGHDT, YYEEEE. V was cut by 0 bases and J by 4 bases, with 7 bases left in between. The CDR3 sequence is CASSLDSPTEAFF. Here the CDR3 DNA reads TGTGCCAGCAGCTTGGACAGCCCCACTGAAGCTTTCTTT.

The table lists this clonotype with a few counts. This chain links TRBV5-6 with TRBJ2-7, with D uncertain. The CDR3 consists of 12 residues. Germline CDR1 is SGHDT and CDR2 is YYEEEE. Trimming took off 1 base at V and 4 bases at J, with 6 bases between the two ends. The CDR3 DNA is TGTGCCAGCAGCTTGTCTTATTACGAGCAGTACTTC. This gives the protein CASSLSYYEQYF.

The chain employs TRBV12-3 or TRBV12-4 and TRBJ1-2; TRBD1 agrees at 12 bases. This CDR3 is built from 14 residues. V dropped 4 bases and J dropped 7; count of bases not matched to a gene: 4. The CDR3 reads CASSSWDRGLGYTF. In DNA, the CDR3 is TGTGCCAGCAGTTCTTGGGACAGGGGGCTTGGCTACACCTTC.

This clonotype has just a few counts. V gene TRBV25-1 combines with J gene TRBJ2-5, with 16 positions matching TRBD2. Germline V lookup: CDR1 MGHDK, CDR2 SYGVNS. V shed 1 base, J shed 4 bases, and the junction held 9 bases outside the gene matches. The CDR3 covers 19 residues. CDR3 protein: CASSEWVGTSGRAGETQYF. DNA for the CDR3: TGTGCCAGCAGTGAATGGGTTGGGACTAGCGGGAGGGCAGGAGAGACCCAGTACTTC.

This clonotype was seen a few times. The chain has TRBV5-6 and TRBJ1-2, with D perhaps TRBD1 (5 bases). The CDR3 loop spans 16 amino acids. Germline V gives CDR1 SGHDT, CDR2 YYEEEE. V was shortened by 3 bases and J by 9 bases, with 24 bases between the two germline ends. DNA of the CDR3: TGTGCCAGCAGCTGGGGCAGGGCTTACGCTACCGGGAGCTACACCTTC. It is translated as CASSWGRAYATGSYTF.

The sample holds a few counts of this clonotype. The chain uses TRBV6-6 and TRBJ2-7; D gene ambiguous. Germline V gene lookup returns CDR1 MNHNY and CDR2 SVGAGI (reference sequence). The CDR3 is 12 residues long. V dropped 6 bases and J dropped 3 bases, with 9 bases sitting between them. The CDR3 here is CASRWESYEQYF. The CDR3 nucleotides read TGTGCCAGCAGGTGGGAAAGCTACGAGCAGTACTTC.

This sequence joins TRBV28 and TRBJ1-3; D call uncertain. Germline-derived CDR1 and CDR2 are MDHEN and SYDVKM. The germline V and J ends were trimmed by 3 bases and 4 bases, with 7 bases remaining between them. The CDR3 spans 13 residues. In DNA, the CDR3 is TGTGCCAGCAGTTTTGGATCGGGAAACACCATATATTTT. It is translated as CASSFGSGNTIYF.

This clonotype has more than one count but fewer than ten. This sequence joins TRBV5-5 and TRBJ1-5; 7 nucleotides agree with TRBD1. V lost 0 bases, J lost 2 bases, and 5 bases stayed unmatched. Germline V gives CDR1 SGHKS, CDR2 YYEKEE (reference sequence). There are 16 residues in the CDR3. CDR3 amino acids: CASSLALQGRNQPQHF. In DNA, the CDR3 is TGTGCCAGCAGCTTGGCCCTACAGGGGCGCAATCAGCCCCAGCATTTT.

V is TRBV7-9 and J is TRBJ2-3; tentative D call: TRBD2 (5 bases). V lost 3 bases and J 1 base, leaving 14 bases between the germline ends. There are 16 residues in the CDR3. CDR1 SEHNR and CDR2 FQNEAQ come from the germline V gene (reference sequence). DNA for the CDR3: TGTGCCAGCAGCTTTTTACCTAGCTATGGCACAGATACGCAGTATTTT. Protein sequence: CASSFLPSYGTDTQYF.

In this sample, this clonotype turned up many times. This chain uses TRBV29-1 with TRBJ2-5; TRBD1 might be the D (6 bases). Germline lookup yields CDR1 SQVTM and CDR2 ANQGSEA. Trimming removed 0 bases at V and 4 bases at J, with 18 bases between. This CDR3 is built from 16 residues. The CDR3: CSVEDFLTGFRETQYF. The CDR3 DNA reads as TGCAGCGTTGAAGATTTCCTTACAGGGTTCCGAGAGACCCAGTACTTC. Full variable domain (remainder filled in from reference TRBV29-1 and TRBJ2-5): SAVISQKPSRDICQRGTSLTIQCQVDSQVTMMFWYRQQPGQSLTLIATANQGSEATYESGFVIDKFPISRPNLTFSTLTVSNMSPEDSSIYLCSVEDFLTGFRETQYFGPGTRLLVL.

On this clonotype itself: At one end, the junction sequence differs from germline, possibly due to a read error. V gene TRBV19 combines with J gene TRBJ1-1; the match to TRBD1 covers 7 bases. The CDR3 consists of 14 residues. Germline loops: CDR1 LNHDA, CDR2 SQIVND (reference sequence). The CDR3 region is CDSSKTGVNTEAFF. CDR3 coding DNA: TGTGACAGTAGCAAAACAGGGGTGAACACTGAAGCTTTCTTT.

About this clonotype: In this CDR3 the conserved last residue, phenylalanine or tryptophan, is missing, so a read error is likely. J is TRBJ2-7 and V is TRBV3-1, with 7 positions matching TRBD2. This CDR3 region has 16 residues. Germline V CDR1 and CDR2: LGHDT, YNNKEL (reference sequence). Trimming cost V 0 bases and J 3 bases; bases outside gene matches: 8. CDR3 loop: CASSQDRGSLYYEQYL. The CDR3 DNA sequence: TGTGCCAGCAGCCAAGATCGCGGGAGTCTTTACTACGAGCAGTACCTC.

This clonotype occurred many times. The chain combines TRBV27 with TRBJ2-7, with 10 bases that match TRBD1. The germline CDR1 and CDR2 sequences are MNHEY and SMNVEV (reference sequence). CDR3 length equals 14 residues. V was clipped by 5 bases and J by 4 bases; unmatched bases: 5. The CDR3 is CASSAGQGVYEQYF. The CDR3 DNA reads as TGTGCCAGCAGTGCCGGACAGGGGGTTTACGAGCAGTACTTC.

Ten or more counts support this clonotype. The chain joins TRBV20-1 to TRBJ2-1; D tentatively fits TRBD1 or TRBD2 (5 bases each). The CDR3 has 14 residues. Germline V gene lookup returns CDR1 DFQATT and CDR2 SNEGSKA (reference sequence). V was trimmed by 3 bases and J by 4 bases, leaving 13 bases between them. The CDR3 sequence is CSARGTSEYNEQFF. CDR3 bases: TGCAGTGCTAGGGGGACGTCGGAATACAATGAGCAGTTCTTC.

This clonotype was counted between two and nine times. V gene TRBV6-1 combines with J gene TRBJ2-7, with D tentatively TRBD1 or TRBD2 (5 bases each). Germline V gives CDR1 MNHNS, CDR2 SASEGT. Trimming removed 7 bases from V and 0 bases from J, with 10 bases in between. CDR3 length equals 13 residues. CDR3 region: CASNPGRSYEQYF. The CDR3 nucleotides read TGTGCCAGCAACCCGGGACGCTCCTACGAGCAGTACTTC.

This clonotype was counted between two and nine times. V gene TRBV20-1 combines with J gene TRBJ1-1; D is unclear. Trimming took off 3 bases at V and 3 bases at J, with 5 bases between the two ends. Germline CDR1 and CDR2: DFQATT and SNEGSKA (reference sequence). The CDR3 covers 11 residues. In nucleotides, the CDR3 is TGCAGTGCTAGGGCGTACACTGAAGCTTTCTTT. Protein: CSARAYTEAFF.

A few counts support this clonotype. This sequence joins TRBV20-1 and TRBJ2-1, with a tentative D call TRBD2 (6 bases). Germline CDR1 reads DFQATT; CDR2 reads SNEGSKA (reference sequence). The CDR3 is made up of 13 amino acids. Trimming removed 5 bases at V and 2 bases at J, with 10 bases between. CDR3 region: CSARLGAYNEQFF. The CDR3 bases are TGCAGTGCTCGACTAGGTGCCTACAATGAGCAGTTCTTC.

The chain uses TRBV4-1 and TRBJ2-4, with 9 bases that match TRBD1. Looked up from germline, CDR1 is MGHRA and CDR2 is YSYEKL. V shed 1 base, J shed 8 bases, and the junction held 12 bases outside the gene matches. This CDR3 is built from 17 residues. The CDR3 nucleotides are TGCGCCAGCAGCCAAGTCCGCTCGACAGGGGGTCTGCACATTCAGTACTTC. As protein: CASSQVRSTGGLHIQYF.

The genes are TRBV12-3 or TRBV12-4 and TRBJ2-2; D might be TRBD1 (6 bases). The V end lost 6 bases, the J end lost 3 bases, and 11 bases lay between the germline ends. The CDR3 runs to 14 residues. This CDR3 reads CASRLQGYTGELFF. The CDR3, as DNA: TGTGCCAGCAGGTTACAGGGTTACACCGGGGAGCTGTTTTTT.

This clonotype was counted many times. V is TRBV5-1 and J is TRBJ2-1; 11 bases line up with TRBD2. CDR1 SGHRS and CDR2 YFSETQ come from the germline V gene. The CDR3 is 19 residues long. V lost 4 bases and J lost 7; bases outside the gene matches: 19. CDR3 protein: CASSPETSGNRRVRNEQFF. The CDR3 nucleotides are TGCGCCAGCAGCCCGGAGACTAGCGGGAATCGAAGGGTAAGGAATGAGCAGTTCTTC.

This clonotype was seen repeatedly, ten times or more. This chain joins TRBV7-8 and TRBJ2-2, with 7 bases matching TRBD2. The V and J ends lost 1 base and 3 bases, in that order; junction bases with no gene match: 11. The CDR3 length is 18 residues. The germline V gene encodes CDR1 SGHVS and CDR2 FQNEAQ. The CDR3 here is CASSLVVKREAYTGELFF. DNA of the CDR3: TGTGCCAGCAGCTTAGTCGTAAAACGGGAGGCATACACCGGGGAGCTGTTTTTT.

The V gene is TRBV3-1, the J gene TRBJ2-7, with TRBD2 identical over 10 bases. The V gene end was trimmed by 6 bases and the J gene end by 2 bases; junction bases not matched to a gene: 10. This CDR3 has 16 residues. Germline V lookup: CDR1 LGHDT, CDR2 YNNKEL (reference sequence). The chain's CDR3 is CASSRVRTSGTYEQYF. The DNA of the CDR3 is TGTGCCAGCAGTCGTGTCCGGACTAGCGGAACCTACGAGCAGTACTTC.